This T cell receptor beta chain comes out of a study of T cells after yellow fever vaccination. Overall study findings and caveats: Primary-vaccination clones mostly resurfaced post-booster (approximately 96% CD4, under 90% CD8).

This clonotype came up many times. MiXCR, applied by TCRdb to the 5' RACE reads, yields one record per CDR3 protein. This sample has 45,000 to 65,000 distinct CDR3 sequences; 5% to 8.5% occur once, and the top ten carry 20% to 25%. Germline V gene data show CDR1 as LGHNA and CDR2 as YSLEER. The CDR3 has 12 residues. The ends were cut back, 11 bases at V and 1 base at J, with 10 bases in the middle. The starting material was CD8+ T cells not binding an NS4B(214-222) dextramer, sorted from PBMCs, obtained about 49 days after the first yellow fever vaccination. The origin of this receptor is a man aged 18 to 30 who received the YFV17D yellow fever vaccine. This chain links TRBV4-3 with TRBJ2-3; no firm D call. CDR3 protein: CAEKGGTDTQYF. For the CDR3, the DNA is TGCGCCGAAAAGGGTGGCACAGATACGCAGTATTTT.